This TCR beta chain stems from a study of shared clonotypes between healthy human individuals (dated by TCRdb to 2020 to 2021). About the full investigation: The cohort included a few men and two women between 18 and 49 years of age. To estimate repertoire size and how much clonotype sharing occurs between individuals, the study deeply sequenced the blood TCR repertoires of a handful of healthy adults. Leukapheresis yielded between about 0.85 and 9.5 billion PBMCs per donor. Libraries were prepared and TCR repertoires were sequenced by different laboratories using diverse techniques, in order to increase sequencing depth and limit assay-specific biases. For each donor, CD4 naive and CD4 memory were each run on three plates, CD8 naive on two plates, and CD8 memory on one plate. General conclusions and limits of the study: When several donors were compared, the shared fraction of clonotypes was 5% to 6.5% for naive CD4, approximately 3.3% for naive CD8, more than 2% for memory CD4, and around 0.4% for memory CD8. Estimated clonotype richness was generally larger for naive than for memory subsets. Rarefaction of sorted-subset datasets indicated incomplete sequencing despite the large sequencing depth. Higher generation probabilities were observed for clonotypes shared by all four sorted-subset donors than for non-shared clonotypes. Sampling was limited to blood, and TCR repertoires in tissue likely differ from TCR repertoires in blood. Pairwise subsampling led to the expectation that sequencing depth would affect the degree of clonotype sharing among donors. Because the study included only a small number of donors, the genetic and exposure-history diversity represented was limited.

Concerning this clone: Its binding antigen is unknown. No base quality values were provided; no much bigger clone lies one nucleotide off.

The V and J ends are trimmed by 8 bases and 1 base, leaving 17 bases between them. The CDR3, cysteine through phenylalanine, is 14 amino acids long. The sequence is cut down to CDR3 DNA, 42 bases in frame from base 1. Via the germline V gene (reference sequence), CDR1 is GTSNPN and CDR2 SVGIG. The donors were healthy, HIV-negative adults with no recently reported acute infections or vaccinations. All donors were Caucasian adults living in Nashville, Tennessee, USA. CD4+ T cells were enriched by magnetic negative selection, after which naive cells were positively selected on CD45RA and the negative fraction was taken as the memory subset. After blood collection by leukapheresis, PBMCs were isolated using Ficoll-Histopaque density gradient centrifugation and then cryopreserved in the vapor phase of liquid nitrogen. Analytical flow cytometry was used to check the purity and quantity of each magnetically sorted T cell population. Genomic DNA was isolated from every sorted fraction and measured by UV absorbance on a Nanodrop 2000c.

Using the deep immunoSEQ assay, TCR CDR3 regions were amplified from genomic DNA by multiplex PCR. Extracted genomic DNA from each cell subset was distributed evenly across all wells of several immunoSEQ 96-well plates, and each plate was treated as a replicate. For sorted subsets, each replicate PCR was loaded with about 0.2 ug genomic DNA, equivalent to about 30,000 T cell genomes. Purified libraries were measured with a Qubit 3.0 fluorometer, size-checked on a Bioanalyzer 2100, and measured again with the KAPA Library Quantification kit. Each immunoSEQ 96-well plate was sequenced on its own single-read 150-cycle Illumina NextSeq 550 flow cell. The authors' pipeline ran thus. The immunoSEQ output contained only junctional sequences without quality scores, so filtering could not match that applied to full-length reads. To assign V/J genes and CDR3, sequences were annotated against IMGT germline references using PyIR, a Python wrapper for IgBLAST v1.9. Reads were removed for weak V/J assignments (E-value above 1e-6), missing CDR3, stop codons, out-of-frame junctions, or ambiguous translated residues. A V3J clonotype was defined by an identical inferred V gene, J gene, and CDR3 amino acid sequence. Percentage overlap between repertoires was calculated by dividing the number of shared unique clonotypes by the size of the smaller repertoire. Repertoire richness was assessed with RTK rarefaction, the Chao1 estimator, and Recon v2.1 estimates of unobserved clonotypes. OLGA was used to compute generation probabilities for all TCRbeta clonotypes that the gDNA method yielded from four donors. Not all clones reach the TCRdb copy of this immuneACCESS table, which keeps in-frame sequences only. Checked studies attribute under half of the gap to unresolved V genes and leave the rest unexplained. V and J calls and clone size are copied from that table; D and trimming were computed from the DNA. The sample has 2 million to 2.5 million clones on record, 85% to 95% of them singletons. The ten most abundant clones make up around 0.13% of the sample.

Material: naive CD4+ T cells sorted from blood. The cell subset or site label of this sample denotes: CD45RA+ positively selected. This TCR was sampled from a young man in good health. The chain links TRBV30 with TRBJ1-1; TRBD1 might be the D gene, on 6 matching bases. The DNA reads as follows: TGTGCCGCCCCCGGGGGGCCGACGAACACTGAAGCTTTCTTT. Translated, this gives CAAPGGPTNTEAFF. When the CDR3 is completed using the reference TRBV30 and TRBJ1-1 genes on either side, the full variable domain is SQTIHQWPATLVQPVGSPLSLECTVEGTSNPNLYWYRQAAGRGLQLLFYSVGIGQISSEVPQNLSASRPQDRQFILSSKKLLLSDSGFYLCAAPGGPTNTEAFFGQGTRLTVV.